This record covers a single T cell receptor (beta chain). Its specificity is not known. This sample was taken from a study of spatial heterogeneity in lung cancer. About the research overall: Raw reads showed each unique TCR and UMI combination turning up more than ten times on average.

The study tagged each TCR cDNA molecule with a unique molecular identifier. Using its own MiXCR run on the 5' RACE reads, TCRdb lists one record per CDR3 protein. Counted here are about 20,000 distinct CDR3 sequences, less than 20% occurring once; the ten biggest clones make up roughly 29%. The study, taken as a whole, reports: Mutation tallies in tumors tracked expanded intratumoral alpha and beta TCR counts.

Germline V gives CDR1 SNHLY, CDR2 FYNNEI. V lost 4 bases, J lost 3 bases, and 7 bases lay in between. The CDR3 covers 12 residues. Sample time point: sample taken at primary tumor resection. A total of around 72 untreated early-stage non-small cell lung cancer patients served as donors. The sequence was obtained from a female donor with early-stage non-small cell lung cancer. This specimen was lung tumor tissue, taken at surgery. V usage is TRBV2 and J usage is TRBJ2-7; D is unresolved. DNA for the CDR3: TGTGCCAGCAGTGCTCTTAACTACGAGCAGTACTTC. Its translation is CASSALNYEQYF.